This paragraph reports one TCR beta chain. Libraries were prepared by immunoSEQ multiplex PCR; TCRdb keeps only in-frame clonotypes and omits some of them. The table includes over 400,000 clones, roughly 91% detected once. Treatment indicated: some 19 received Ad26.COV2.S at low or high dose, single or two shots; 5 received placebo; per-sample allocation not given. Samples analyzed were those drawn on day 63 after the first vaccine or placebo injection. An adult donor aged 18-55 years was enrolled in Boston. These data are taken from a study of Ad26.COV2.S vaccination and SARS-CoV-2 variants. Study at large: A COV1001 Ad26.COV2.S trial-arm participant provided the sample. Recipients of Ad26.COV2.S got it intramuscularly, once or twice 56 days apart.

V dropped 4 bases and J dropped 10; count of bases not matched to a gene: 10. The CDR3 is 16 residues long. Germline CDR1 KGHDR, CDR2 SFDVKD. The receptor was isolated from a person between 18 and 60 years old who received the Ad26.COV2.S COVID-19 vaccine or a placebo. The sample consisted of peripheral blood, taken in a trial of Ad26.COV2.S vaccine versus placebo. This chain joins TRBV24-1 and TRBJ2-1; 12 nucleotides line up with TRBD2. The CDR3 reads CATSDLLAGGVGEQFF. CDR3 in DNA: TGTGCCACCAGTGACCTCCTAGCGGGAGGGGTAGGGGAGCAGTTCTTC.